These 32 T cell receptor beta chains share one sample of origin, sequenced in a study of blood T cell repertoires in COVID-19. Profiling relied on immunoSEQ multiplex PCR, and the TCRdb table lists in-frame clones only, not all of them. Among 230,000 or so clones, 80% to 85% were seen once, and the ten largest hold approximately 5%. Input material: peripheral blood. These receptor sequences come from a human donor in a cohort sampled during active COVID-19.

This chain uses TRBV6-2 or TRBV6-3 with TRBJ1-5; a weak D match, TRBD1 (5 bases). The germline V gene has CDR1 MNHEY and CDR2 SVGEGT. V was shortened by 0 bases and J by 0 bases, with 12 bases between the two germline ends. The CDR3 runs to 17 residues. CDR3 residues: CASSYSMGRYSNQPQHF. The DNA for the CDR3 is TGTGCCAGCAGTTACTCGATGGGGCGGTATAGCAATCAGCCCCAGCATTTT.

DNA of the CDR3: TGTGCCAGCAGCCAAGGCCCTAGCGCCTCTTATCTGAGCTCCTACGAGCAGTACTTC. Encoded protein: CASSQGPSASYLSSYEQYF. This rearrangement joins TRBV3-1 (or the pseudogene TRBV3-2) to TRBJ2-7, with D perhaps TRBD2 (6 bases). Germline CDR1 is LGHDT and CDR2 is YNNKEL (reference sequence). V dropped 1 base and J dropped 0 bases, with 22 bases sitting between them. The CDR3 is 19 amino acids.

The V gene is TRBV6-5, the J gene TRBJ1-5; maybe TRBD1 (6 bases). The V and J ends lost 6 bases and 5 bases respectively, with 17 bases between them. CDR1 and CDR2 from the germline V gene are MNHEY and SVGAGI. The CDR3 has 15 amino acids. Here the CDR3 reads CASRFPGAPHQPQHF. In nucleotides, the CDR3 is TGTGCCAGCAGGTTCCCAGGGGCGCCCCATCAGCCCCAGCATTTT.

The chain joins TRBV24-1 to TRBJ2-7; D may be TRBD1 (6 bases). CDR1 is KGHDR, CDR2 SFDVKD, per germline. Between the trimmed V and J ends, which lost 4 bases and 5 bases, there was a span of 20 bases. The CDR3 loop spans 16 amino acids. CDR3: CATSDPRWGLPHEQYF. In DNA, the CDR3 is TGTGCCACCAGTGACCCGCGGTGGGGGCTACCTCACGAGCAGTACTTC.

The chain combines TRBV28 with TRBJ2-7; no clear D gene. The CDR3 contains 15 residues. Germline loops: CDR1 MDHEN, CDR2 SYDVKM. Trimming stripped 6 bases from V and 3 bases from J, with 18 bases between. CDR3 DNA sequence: TGTGCCAGCAGGCCATTCGGCCTGGGCGACTACGAGCAGTACTTC. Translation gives CASRPFGLGDYEQYF.

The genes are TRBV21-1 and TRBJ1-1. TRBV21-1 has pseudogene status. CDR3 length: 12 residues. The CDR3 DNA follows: TGTGCCAGCAGCAAGAGCAGACTCAAGGCTTTCTTT. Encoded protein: CASSKSRLKAFF.

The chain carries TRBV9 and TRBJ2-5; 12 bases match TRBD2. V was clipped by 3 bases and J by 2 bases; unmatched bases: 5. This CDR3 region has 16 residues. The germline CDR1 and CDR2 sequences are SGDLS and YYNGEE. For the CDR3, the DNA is TGTGCCAGCAGCGCGGGGACTAGCGGGCTTCAAGAGACCCAGTACTTC. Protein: CASSAGTSGLQETQYF.

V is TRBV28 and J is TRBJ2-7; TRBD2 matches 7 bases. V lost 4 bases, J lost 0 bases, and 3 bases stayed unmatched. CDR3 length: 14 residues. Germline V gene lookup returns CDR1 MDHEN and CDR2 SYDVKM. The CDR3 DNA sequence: TGTGCCAGCAGTTCCCTAGCGGACTCCTACGAGCAGTACTTC. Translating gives CASSSLADSYEQYF.

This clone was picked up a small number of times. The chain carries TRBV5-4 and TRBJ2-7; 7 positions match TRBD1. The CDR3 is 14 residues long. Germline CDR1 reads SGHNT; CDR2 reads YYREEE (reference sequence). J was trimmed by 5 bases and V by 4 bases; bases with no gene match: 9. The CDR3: CASSRNTGTDEQYF. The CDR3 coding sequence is TGTGCCAGCAGCCGTAACACAGGGACAGACGAGCAGTACTTC.

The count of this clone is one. The CDR3 region is CASSLRPRTNTEAFF. The CDR3 DNA is TGTGCCAGTAGTCTCAGACCCAGGACAAACACTGAAGCTTTCTTT. The chain has TRBV19 and TRBJ1-1; TRBD1 might be the D (5 bases). Trimming pared 5 bases from V and 2 bases from J, leaving 15 bases between. The CDR3 runs 15 residues. CDR1 is LNHDA and CDR2 is SQIVND in the germline V gene (reference sequence).

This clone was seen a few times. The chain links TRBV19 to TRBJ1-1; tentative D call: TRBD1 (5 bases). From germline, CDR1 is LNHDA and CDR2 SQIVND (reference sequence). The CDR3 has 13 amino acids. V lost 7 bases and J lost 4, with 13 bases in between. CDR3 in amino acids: CASTFRDSTEAFF. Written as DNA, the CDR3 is TGTGCCAGTACCTTCAGGGATAGCACTGAAGCTTTCTTT.

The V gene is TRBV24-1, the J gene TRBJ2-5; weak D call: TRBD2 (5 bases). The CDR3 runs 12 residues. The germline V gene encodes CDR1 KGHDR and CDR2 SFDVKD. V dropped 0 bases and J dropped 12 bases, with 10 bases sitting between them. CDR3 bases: TGTGCCACCAGTGATTTGGACTATAGGAAGTACTTC. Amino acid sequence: CATSDLDYRKYF.

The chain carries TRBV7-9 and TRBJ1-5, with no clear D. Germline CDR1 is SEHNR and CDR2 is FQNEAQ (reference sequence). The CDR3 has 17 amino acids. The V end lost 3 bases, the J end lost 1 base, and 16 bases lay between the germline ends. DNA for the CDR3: TGTGCCAGCAGCTTTGGAGACCTAAGTGGGAGCAATCAGCCCCAGCATTTT. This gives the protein CASSFGDLSGSNQPQHF.

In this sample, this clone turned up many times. Written as DNA, the CDR3 is TGTGCCAGCAGTTTCACGCAGGCCATGAACACTGAAGCTTTCTTT. It yields the protein CASSFTQAMNTEAFF. The chain links TRBV28 to TRBJ1-1; D remains unclear. There are 15 residues in the CDR3. Germline V gene lookup returns CDR1 MDHEN and CDR2 SYDVKM. V shed 3 bases and J shed 0 bases, with 11 bases lying between them.

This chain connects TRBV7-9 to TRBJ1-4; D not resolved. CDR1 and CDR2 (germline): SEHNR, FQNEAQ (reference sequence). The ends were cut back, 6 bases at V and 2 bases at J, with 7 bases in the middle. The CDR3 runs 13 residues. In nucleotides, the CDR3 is TGTGCCAGCAGTCGCAGTACTAATGAAAAACTGTTTTTT. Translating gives CASSRSTNEKLFF.

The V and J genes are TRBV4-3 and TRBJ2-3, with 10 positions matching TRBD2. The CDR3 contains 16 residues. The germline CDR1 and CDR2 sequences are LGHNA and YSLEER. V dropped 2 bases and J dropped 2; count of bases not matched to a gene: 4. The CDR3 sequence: CASSQRTSGATDTQYF. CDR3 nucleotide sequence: TGCGCCAGCAGCCAAAGGACTAGCGGTGCCACAGATACGCAGTATTTT.

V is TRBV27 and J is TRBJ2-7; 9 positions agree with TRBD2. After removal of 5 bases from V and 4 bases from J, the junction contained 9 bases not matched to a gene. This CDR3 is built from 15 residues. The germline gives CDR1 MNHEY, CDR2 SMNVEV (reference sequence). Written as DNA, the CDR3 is TGTGCCAGCAGTCACCCTCCGGGACTAGCTTACGAGCAGTACTTC. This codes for CASSHPPGLAYEQYF.

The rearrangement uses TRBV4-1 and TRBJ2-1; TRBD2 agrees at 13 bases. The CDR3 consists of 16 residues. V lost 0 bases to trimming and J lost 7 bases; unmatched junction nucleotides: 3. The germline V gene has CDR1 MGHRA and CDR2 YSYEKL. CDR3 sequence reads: CASSQERTSGRNEQFF. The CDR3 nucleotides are TGCGCCAGCAGCCAAGAGCGGACTAGCGGGAGAAATGAGCAGTTCTTC.

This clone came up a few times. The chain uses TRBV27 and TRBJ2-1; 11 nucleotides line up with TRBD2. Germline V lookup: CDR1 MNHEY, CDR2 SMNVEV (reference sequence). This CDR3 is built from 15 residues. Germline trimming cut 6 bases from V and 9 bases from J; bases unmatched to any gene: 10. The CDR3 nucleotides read TGTGCCAGCAGCCAGGGACTAGCGGAGAGGGGTGAGCAGTTCTTC. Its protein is CASSQGLAERGEQFF.

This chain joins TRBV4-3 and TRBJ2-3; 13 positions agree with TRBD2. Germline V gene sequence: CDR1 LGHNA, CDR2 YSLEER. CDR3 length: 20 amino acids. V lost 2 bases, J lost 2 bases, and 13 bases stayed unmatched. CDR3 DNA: TGCGCCAGCAGCCAAACCGCCCTGGGACTAGCGGGAATCTCCACAGATACGCAGTATTTT. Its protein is CASSQTALGLAGISTDTQYF.

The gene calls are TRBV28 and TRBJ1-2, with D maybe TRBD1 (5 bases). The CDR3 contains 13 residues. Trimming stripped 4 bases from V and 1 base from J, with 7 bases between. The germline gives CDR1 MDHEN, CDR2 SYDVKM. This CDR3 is CASSWGVNYGYTF. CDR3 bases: TGTGCCAGCAGTTGGGGGGTTAACTATGGCTACACCTTC.

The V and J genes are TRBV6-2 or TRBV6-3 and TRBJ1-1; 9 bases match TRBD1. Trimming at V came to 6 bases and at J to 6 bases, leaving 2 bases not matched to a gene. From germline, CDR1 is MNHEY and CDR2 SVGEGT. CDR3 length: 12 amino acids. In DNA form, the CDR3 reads TGTGCCAGCAGCAGACAGGGGGCTGAAGCTTTCTTT. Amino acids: CASSRQGAEAFF.

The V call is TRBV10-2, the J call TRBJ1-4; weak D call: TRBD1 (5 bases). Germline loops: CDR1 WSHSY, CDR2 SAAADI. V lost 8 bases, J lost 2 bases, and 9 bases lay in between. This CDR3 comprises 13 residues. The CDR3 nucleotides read TGCGCCAGCCGGGGGGGGACTAATGAAAAACTGTTTTTT. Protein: CASRGGTNEKLFF.

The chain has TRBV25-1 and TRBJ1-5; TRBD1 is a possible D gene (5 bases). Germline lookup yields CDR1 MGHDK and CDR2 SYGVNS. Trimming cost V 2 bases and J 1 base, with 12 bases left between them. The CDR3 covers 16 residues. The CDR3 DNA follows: TGTGCCAGCAGTGAAAAAGGCAGGGTGAGCAATCAGCCCCAGCATTTT. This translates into CASSEKGRVSNQPQHF.

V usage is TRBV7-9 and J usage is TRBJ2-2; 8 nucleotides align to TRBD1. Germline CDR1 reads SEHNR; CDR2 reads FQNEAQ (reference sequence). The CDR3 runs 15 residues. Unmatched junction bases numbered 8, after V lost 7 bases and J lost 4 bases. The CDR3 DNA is TGTGCCAGCACCCCTAGGACAGGGCCCACCGGGGAGCTGTTTTTT. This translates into CASTPRTGPTGELFF.

CDR3 residues: CASSPLSRNEQYF. For the CDR3, the DNA is TGCGCCAGCAGCCCCCTCTCTAGGAACGAGCAGTACTTC. This rearrangement joins TRBV4-1 to TRBJ2-7; the D is unclear. The CDR3 is made up of 13 amino acids. Trimming took off 4 bases at V and 5 bases at J, with 12 bases between the two ends. The germline CDR1 and CDR2 sequences are MGHRA and YSYEKL.

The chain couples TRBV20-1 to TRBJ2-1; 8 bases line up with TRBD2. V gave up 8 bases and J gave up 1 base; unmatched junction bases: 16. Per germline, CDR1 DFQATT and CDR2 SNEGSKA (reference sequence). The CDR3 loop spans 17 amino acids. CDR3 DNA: TGCAGTTCGAGTGGAGGCTTACTAGCGGCTTCCTACAATGAGCAGTTCTTC. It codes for CSSSGGLLAASYNEQFF.

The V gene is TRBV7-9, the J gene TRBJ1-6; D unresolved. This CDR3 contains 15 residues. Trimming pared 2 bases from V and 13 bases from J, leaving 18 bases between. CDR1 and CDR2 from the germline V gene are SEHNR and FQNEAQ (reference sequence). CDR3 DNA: TGTGCCAGCAGCTTACGGTCGACTGGGTTTGAGCCCCTCCACTTT. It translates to CASSLRSTGFEPLHF.

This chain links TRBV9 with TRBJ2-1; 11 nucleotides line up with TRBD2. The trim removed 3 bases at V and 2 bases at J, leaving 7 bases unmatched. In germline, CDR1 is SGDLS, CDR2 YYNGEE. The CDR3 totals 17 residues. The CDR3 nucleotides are TGTGCCAGCAGCGGAATTAGCGGGAGGGCCCCCTACAATGAGCAGTTCTTC. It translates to CASSGISGRAPYNEQFF. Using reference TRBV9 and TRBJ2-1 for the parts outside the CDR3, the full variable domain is DSGVTQTPKHLITATGQRVTLRCSPRSGDLSVYWYQQSLDQGLQFLIQYYNGEERAKGNILERFSAQQFPDLHSELNLSSLELGDSALYFCASSGISGRAPYNEQFFGPGTRLTVL.

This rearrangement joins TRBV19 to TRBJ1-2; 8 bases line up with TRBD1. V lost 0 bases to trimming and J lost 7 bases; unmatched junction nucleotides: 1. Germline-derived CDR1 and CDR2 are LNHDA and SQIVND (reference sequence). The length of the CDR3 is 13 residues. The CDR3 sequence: CASSIEQGAGYTF. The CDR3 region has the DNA TGTGCCAGTAGTATAGAGCAGGGGGCTGGCTACACCTTC.

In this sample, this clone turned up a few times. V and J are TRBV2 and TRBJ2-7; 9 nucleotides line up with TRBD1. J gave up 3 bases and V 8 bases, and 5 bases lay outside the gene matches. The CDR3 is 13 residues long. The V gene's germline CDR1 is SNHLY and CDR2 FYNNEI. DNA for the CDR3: TGTGCCAGCTGGGAGGACAGGGGCTACGAGCAGTACTTC. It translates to CASWEDRGYEQYF.

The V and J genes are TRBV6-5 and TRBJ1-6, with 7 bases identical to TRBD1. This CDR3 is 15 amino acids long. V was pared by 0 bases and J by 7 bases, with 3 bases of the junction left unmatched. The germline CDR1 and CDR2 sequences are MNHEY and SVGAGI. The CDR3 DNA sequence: TGTGCCAGCAGTTACTCCGGGACAGTAAATTCACCCCTCCACTTT. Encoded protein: CASSYSGTVNSPLHF.